This T cell receptor (beta chain) was sequenced during a study of blood T cell repertoires in COVID-19 (dated by TCRdb to the early 2020s). Turning to the overall study: Collaborator samples came from the United States, Italy and Spain and covered acute and convalescent phases of COVID-19. The prospective study material was composed of cDNA or gDNA derived from T cells, B-cell-depleted T cells, or PBMCs. Subjects who had been exposed to COVID-19, were actively infected with it, or had recovered from it provided the deeply sampled blood TCRbeta repertoires that made up the dataset. The repertoires were made available in a free public database intended to serve as a resource for research on the immune response to SARS-CoV-2. Samples came from the ongoing ImmuneRACE study (first 160 participants) plus 1,254 subjects from 6 global collaborators. Nearly every sample came with metadata listing a de-identified subject ID, COVID-19 status, age in years and sex. HLA class I and class II types, where available, came from metadata supplied by the sample provider rather than from assay-based typing.

Samples from volunteer blood donors who had recovered from COVID-19 were contributed by a second Seattle source. The collaborating institutions used their own protocols to collect whole blood in K2EDTA tubes. For TCRbeta analysis, collaborators shipped samples in one of three forms: frozen whole blood, isolated PBMCs, or DNA extracted from either of those sample types. The study at large found these results: Clinical and demographic metadata were provided uncurated, with the amount varying by source and participant.

The immunoSEQ Assay, a bias-controlled multiplex PCR, was used to amplify TCRbeta CDR3 regions from genomic DNA. The study's own analysis went as follows. Within the assay, amplification of reference gene primers was used to estimate how many nucleated cells each sample contained. To quantify the absolute abundance of each unique TCRbeta CDR3 rearrangement, sequence reads were collapsed and filtered. For each sample, productive Simpson clonality was calculated as the square root of Simpson's diversity index over productive rearrangements. In its TCRdb copy, this immuneACCESS table keeps in-frame sequences only and misses some clones. Where compared with another copy, unresolved V genes explain less than half of these, and the others have no known cause. That table gives V, J and clone size, and the DNA gave D and trimming. In this sample the table shows approximately 220,000 clones, around 87% of which occur a single time. The ten most abundant clones make up roughly 6.4% of the sample.

Relative to germline, V is missing 4 bases and J is missing 3 bases, with 1 base of the junction outside any gene match. For CDR1 and CDR2, the germline V gene lists SGHDT and YYEEEE. Inclusive of the bounding cysteine and phenylalanine, the CDR3 is 13 residues long. Only the CDR3 part of the read is kept: 39 bases, read in frame from the first base. In the case of this clone: There is no known antigen for this receptor. Per-base quality was not reported, and no clone a single base away is much larger than it.

The clonotype was recovered from a man aged 60-69 years who had recovered from COVID-19. In this chain, TRBV5-6 is recombined with TRBJ1-1; TRBD1 matches 9 bases in the middle. The sequencing input was peripheral blood. The sequenced DNA: TGTGCCAGCAGCCGGGACAGGGACACTGAAGCTTTCTTT. It specifies CASSRDRDTEAFF.